A selection of T cell receptor beta chains follows, all from one sample in a study of blood T cell repertoires in COVID-19. Clones were read by immunoSEQ multiplex PCR, and TCRdb kept only the in-frame ones, dropping some. This sample has under 40,000 clones, with approximately 90% found just once. The sequencing input was peripheral blood. The receptors were sampled from a man in his 70s with active COVID-19. Both conserved end residues are part of each CDR3. Each record gives: D gene, clone size, CDR3 length, J gene, V gene, CDR3 protein, CDR3 DNA. A D gene is named only where the DNA matches it firmly. Rows give clone size only sometimes, using once, few, many, or a class for an expanded clone.

>NA|NA|16|TRBJ2-3|TRBV7-3
CASSRLGRDSTDTQYF
TGTGCCAGCAGCCGTCTGGGGCGGGACTCGACAGATACGCAGTATTTT
>TRBD2|NA|13|TRBJ2-2|TRBV6-5
CAAGVTGTGELFF
TGTGCCGCGGGGGTCACTGGGACCGGGGAGCTGTTTTTT
>NA|NA|13|TRBJ2-7|TRBV28
CASSLPSGSHLYF
TGTGCCAGCAGTCTACCGAGCGGATCCCATCTTTACTTC
>NA|NA|17|TRBJ1-6|TRBV5-6
CASSAGRASTYNSPLHF
TGTGCCAGCAGCGCAGGACGGGCTAGCACCTATAATTCACCCCTCCACTTT
>NA|NA|14|TRBJ2-1|TRBV5-6
CASSLGQIFNEQFF
TGTGCCAGCAGCTTGGGACAGATTTTTAATGAGCAGTTCTTC
>TRBD2|NA|15|TRBJ2-1|TRBV7-6
CASSSRTSGYNEQFF
TGTGCCAGCAGTTCGAGGACTAGCGGTTACAATGAGCAGTTCTTC
>NA|NA|16|TRBJ1-5|TRBV18
CASSPGRRGSNQPQHF
TGTGCCAGCTCACCAGGACGGCGGGGAAGCAATCAGCCCCAGCATTTT
>TRBD1|NA|14|TRBJ1-1|TRBV6-5
CASSSTGGWTEAFF
TGTGCCAGCAGTAGCACAGGGGGCTGGACTGAAGCTTTCTTT
>TRBD1|NA|15|TRBJ1-5|TRBV18
CASSETGVVDQPQHF
TGTGCCAGCTCAGAGACAGGGGTAGTGGATCAGCCCCAGCATTTT
>NA|NA|14|TRBJ2-3|TRBV11-2
CASSFYGGADTQYF
TGTGCCAGCAGCTTCTACGGTGGTGCAGATACGCAGTATTTT
>TRBD1|NA|17|TRBJ2-2|TRBV28
CASKLGGGPPNTGELFF
TGTGCCAGCAAGTTAGGGGGCGGGCCACCGAACACCGGGGAGCTGTTTTTT
>TRBD1|NA|16|TRBJ1-1|TRBV10-3
CAISELDRGLGTEAFF
TGTGCCATCAGTGAGCTAGACAGGGGGCTTGGGACTGAAGCTTTCTTT
>NA|NA|13|TRBJ2-7|TRBV11-1
CASSLDTGYEQYF
TGTGCCAGCAGCTTAGACACAGGGTACGAGCAGTACTTC
>TRBD1|NA|18|TRBJ1-1|TRBV7-9
CASSLGWESAGRDREAFF
TGTGCCAGCAGCTTAGGTTGGGAAAGTGCGGGCCGGGACAGGGAAGCTTTCTTT
>NA|NA|18|TRBJ2-2|TRBV5-1
CASSLTGQVSGGRGELFF
TGCGCCAGCAGCTTGACGGGACAGGTCTCCGGGGGGCGCGGGGAGCTGTTTTTT
>NA|NA|14|TRBJ2-7|TRBV19
CASKKIDTSYEQYF
TGTGCCAGTAAAAAAATCGACACGAGCTACGAGCAGTACTTC
>TRBD1|NA|15|TRBJ2-2|TRBV18
CASSPRDRGLGELFF
TGTGCCAGCTCACCCCGGGACAGGGGGCTCGGGGAGCTGTTTTTT
>NA|NA|14|TRBJ1-2|TRBV5-5
CASSLNGGNYGYTF
TGTGCCAGCAGCTTGAACGGGGGTAACTATGGCTACACCTTC
>NA|NA|15|TRBJ2-1|TRBV6-2/TRBV6-3
CASSRQGWDFREQFF
TGTGCCAGCAGTAGACAGGGTTGGGACTTTCGCGAGCAGTTCTTC
>TRBD1|NA|19|TRBJ1-3|TRBV7-9
CASSLVSLRDRATGNTIYF
TGTGCCAGCAGCTTAGTCTCCCTCAGGGACAGGGCTACTGGAAACACCATATATTTT
>TRBD2|NA|15|TRBJ2-2|TRBV19
CASSTGGRHTGELFF
TGTGCCAGTAGTACAGGCGGGAGGCACACCGGGGAGCTGTTTTTT
>TRBD1|NA|15|TRBJ1-2|TRBV5-5
CASSLRGQGVGGYTF
TGTGCCAGCAGCTTGAGGGGACAGGGGGTCGGCGGCTACACCTTC
>NA|NA|13|TRBJ1-4|TRBV30
CAGGRALREKLFF
TGTGCCGGTGGCAGGGCCCTCCGGGAAAAACTGTTTTTT
>NA|NA|12|TRBJ1-2|TRBV7-9
CASSLDSNGYTF
TGTGCCAGCAGCTTAGATAGTAATGGCTACACCTTC
>TRBD2|once|16|TRBJ2-1|TRBV7-2
CASSLGSSGGAYEQFF
TGTGCCAGCAGCTTAGGGTCTAGCGGGGGGGCTTATGAGCAGTTCTTC
>NA|NA|21|TRBJ2-2|TRBV18
CASSRTGGNSGSVRLTGELFF
TGTGCCAGCTCACGGACAGGGGGGAATAGCGGGAGCGTCCGGCTAACCGGGGAGCTGTTTTTT
>TRBD2|NA|17|TRBJ2-3|TRBV18
CASSPPGTSGRLNTQYF
TGTGCCAGCTCACCTCCCGGGACTAGCGGGAGGTTGAATACGCAGTATTTT
>TRBD1|once|13|TRBJ2-7|TRBV28
CASSRPGGVEQYF
TGTGCCAGCAGTCGCCCAGGGGGCGTCGAGCAGTACTTC
>NA|NA|11|TRBJ2-7|TRBV5-1
CASSLYNEQYF
TGCGCCAGCAGCTTGTATAACGAGCAGTACTTC
>NA|NA|14|TRBJ1-1|TRBV5-1
CASSWLQGRTEAFF
TGCGCCAGCAGCTGGTTACAGGGACGAACTGAAGCTTTCTTT
>NA|NA|16|TRBJ1-1|TRBV9
CASSVVSGVMNTEAFF
TGTGCCAGCAGCGTAGTTTCGGGAGTCATGAACACTGAAGCTTTCTTT
>NA|few|15|TRBJ2-3|TRBV5-1
CASSPGGPRADTQYF
TGCGCCAGCAGCCCCGGGGGTCCCCGAGCAGATACGCAGTATTTT
>TRBD1|NA|15|TRBJ1-2|TRBV4-1
CASSQEYRDSYGYTF
TGCGCCAGCAGCCAAGAGTACCGGGACAGCTATGGCTACACCTTC
>NA|NA|12|TRBJ1-2|TRBV2
CASSDFRFGYTF
TGTGCCAGCAGTGACTTCAGGTTTGGCTACACCTTC
>TRBD2|NA|14|TRBJ2-5|TRBV5-4
CASSLGLAGETQYF
TGTGCCAGCAGCTTGGGACTAGCGGGGGAGACCCAGTACTTC
>TRBD2|NA|15|TRBJ2-3|TRBV7-2
CASSSLAGAADTQYF
TGTGCCAGCAGCTCATTAGCGGGGGCAGCAGATACGCAGTATTTT
>NA|NA|14|TRBJ1-5|TRBV4-3
CASSHTVSNQPQHF
TGCGCCAGCAGCCATACAGTCAGCAATCAGCCCCAGCATTTT
>NA|NA|17|TRBJ2-2|TRBV2
CASSPGVGSANTGELFF
TGTGCCAGCAGTCCAGGGGTGGGCTCGGCGAACACCGGGGAGCTGTTTTTT
>TRBD1|NA|14|TRBJ2-7|TRBV2
CASSEWQGASEQYF
TGTGCCAGCAGTGAATGGCAGGGGGCGAGCGAGCAGTACTTC
>NA|once|13|TRBJ1-2|TRBV7-9
CASTFGSAYGYTF
TGTGCCAGCACCTTCGGGAGCGCCTATGGCTACACCTTC
>NA|NA|15|TRBJ1-1|TRBV6-6
CASSYSTGMNTEAFF
TGTGCCAGCAGTTACTCGACGGGAATGAACACTGAAGCTTTCTTT
>NA|NA|13|TRBJ1-2|TRBV7-2
CASSPQANYGYTF
TGTGCCAGCAGCCCCCAGGCTAACTATGGCTACACCTTC
>TRBD2|once|13|TRBJ2-1|TRBV13
CASSSGLENEQFF
TGTGCCAGCAGCTCGGGACTAGAAAATGAGCAGTTCTTC
>TRBD2|NA|17|TRBJ2-5|TRBV5-1
CASSLGLAGVYQETQYF
TGCGCCAGCAGCTTAGGACTAGCGGGAGTGTACCAAGAGACCCAGTACTTC
>TRBD1|NA|15|TRBJ2-7|TRBV28
CASSFGGTGSYEQYF
TGTGCCAGCAGTTTCGGGGGGACAGGGTCTTACGAGCAGTACTTC
>TRBD2|few|14|TRBJ2-1|TRBV27
CASRIGTSFYEQFF
TGTGCCAGCAGGATCGGGACTAGTTTCTATGAGCAGTTCTTC
>TRBD2|NA|15|TRBJ2-1|TRBV19
CAIKMGLAGDGEQFF
TGTGCCATCAAAATGGGGCTAGCGGGAGACGGTGAGCAGTTCTTC
>NA|NA|16|TRBJ2-5|TRBV6-5
CASSYSQGSWQETQYF
TGTGCCAGCAGTTACTCACAGGGATCATGGCAAGAGACCCAGTACTTC
>TRBD2|NA|14|TRBJ2-5|TRBV18
CASSPTSPQETQYF
TGTGCCAGCTCACCGACTAGCCCCCAAGAGACCCAGTACTTC
>NA|NA|11|TRBJ1-1|TRBV28
CASTMNTEAFF
TGTGCCAGCACCATGAACACTGAAGCTTTCTTT